The rows below give T cell receptor beta chains drawn from one sample of a study of T cells in tumors after PD-1 blockade. Assay: immunoSEQ multiplex PCR; the TCRdb copy retains only in-frame clones and omits some. The profile covers 60,000 or so clones, with about 80% appearing a single time and 13% taken by the ten largest. The specimen was PBMCs, collected before anti-PD-1 treatment. The receptors originated from a human donor with basal cell carcinoma. Each CDR3 is given with its conserved first and last residue. The order of the fields is CDR3 DNA, CDR3 protein, V gene, clone size, J gene, D gene. D genes are given only for firm matches. A row's size may be missing; if present it is once, few, many or a size class.

cdr3_nt: TGTGCCAGCAGCCGCTTTAGCGGGGGGGCGAATGAGCAGTTCTTC
cdr3_aa: CASSRFSGGANEQFF
v_call: TRBV7-3
clone_size: once
j_call: TRBJ2-1
d_call: TRBD2

cdr3_nt: TGTGCCACCAGTTTCGGCGTCCAAGAGACCCAGTACTTC
cdr3_aa: CATSFGVQETQYF
v_call: TRBV15
clone_size: NA
j_call: TRBJ2-5
d_call: NA

cdr3_nt: TGCAGTGCTAGTCCGCCCGGCTTAGCTAGCGGGGGCGGGACAGATACGCAGTATTTT
cdr3_aa: CSASPPGLASGGGTDTQYF
v_call: TRBV20-1
clone_size: NA
j_call: TRBJ2-3
d_call: TRBD2

cdr3_nt: TGCGCCAGCAGCCAAGATCGTGGCCAGGCTGCCTCTGGGGCCAACGTCCTGACTTTC
cdr3_aa: CASSQDRGQAASGANVLTF
v_call: TRBV4-1
clone_size: NA
j_call: TRBJ2-6
d_call: NA

cdr3_nt: TGTGCTAGCAGCCCGGGGCCGGCAGGGGCCAACGTCCTGACTTTC
cdr3_aa: CASSPGPAGANVLTF
v_call: TRBV7-7
clone_size: NA
j_call: TRBJ2-6
d_call: NA

cdr3_nt: TGTGCCAGCAGTGCGACAGGGGGCGCGGGTGGCACTGAAGCTTTCTTT
cdr3_aa: CASSATGGAGGTEAFF
v_call: TRBV6-1
clone_size: few
j_call: TRBJ1-1
d_call: TRBD1

cdr3_nt: TGTGCCAGCAGCGTAGGGGGACAGGGCGCGAACACCGGGGAGCTGTTTTTT
cdr3_aa: CASSVGGQGANTGELFF
v_call: TRBV9
clone_size: NA
j_call: TRBJ2-2
d_call: TRBD1

cdr3_nt: TGTGCCTGGAGTCCGGGACAGGCGACAGATACGCAGTATTTT
cdr3_aa: CAWSPGQATDTQYF
v_call: TRBV30
clone_size: NA
j_call: TRBJ2-3
d_call: TRBD1

cdr3_nt: TGTGCCAGTAGTGATAGGGAAGAGAATCAGCCCCAGCATTTT
cdr3_aa: CASSDREENQPQHF
v_call: TRBV19
clone_size: once
j_call: TRBJ1-5
d_call: NA

cdr3_nt: TGTGCCAGCAGCCAAGAGTTCGGGGACAGGGGGAATCAGCCCCAGCATTTT
cdr3_aa: CASSQEFGDRGNQPQHF
v_call: TRBV4-2
clone_size: NA
j_call: TRBJ1-5
d_call: TRBD1

cdr3_nt: TGTGCCAGCCGGGACGCGTTAGAAGGCTACACCTTC
cdr3_aa: CASRDALEGYTF
v_call: TRBV6-5
clone_size: NA
j_call: TRBJ1-2
d_call: NA

cdr3_nt: TGTGCCAGCTCCCCCGACACCCGAGGCACTGAAGCTTTCTTT
cdr3_aa: CASSPDTRGTEAFF
v_call: TRBV18
clone_size: NA
j_call: TRBJ1-1
d_call: NA

cdr3_nt: TGTGCCAGCAGTACGAACAGGGGGGGGAACTATGGCTACACCTTC
cdr3_aa: CASSTNRGGNYGYTF
v_call: TRBV6-5
clone_size: NA
j_call: TRBJ1-2
d_call: TRBD1

cdr3_nt: TGCGCCAGCAGCTTGTCGGTCGGGGGGGCCATGGGACAGACCCAGTACTTC
cdr3_aa: CASSLSVGGAMGQTQYF
v_call: TRBV5-1
clone_size: NA
j_call: TRBJ2-5
d_call: TRBD2

cdr3_nt: TGTGCCACCAGCACGGACAACTACCTCCAAGAGACCCAGTACTTC
cdr3_aa: CATSTDNYLQETQYF
v_call: TRBV15
clone_size: once
j_call: TRBJ2-5
d_call: NA

cdr3_nt: TGCAGCGTGGGTCAGGGTCCTGAAGCTTTCTTT
cdr3_aa: CSVGQGPEAFF
v_call: TRBV29-1
clone_size: few
j_call: TRBJ1-1
d_call: NA

cdr3_nt: TGCGCCAGCAGTGAGAAGGTGTCGACGAACACCGGGGAGCTGTTTTTT
cdr3_aa: CASSEKVSTNTGELFF
v_call: TRBV10-1
clone_size: many
j_call: TRBJ2-2
d_call: NA

cdr3_nt: TGTGCCAGCAGCCATAGACAGAGTCCCTACGAGCAGTACTTC
cdr3_aa: CASSHRQSPYEQYF
v_call: TRBV7-9
clone_size: NA
j_call: TRBJ2-7
d_call: NA

cdr3_nt: TGCGCCAGCAGCATGACAGGGGGCTACGAGCAGTACTTC
cdr3_aa: CASSMTGGYEQYF
v_call: TRBV5-1
clone_size: NA
j_call: TRBJ2-7
d_call: TRBD1

cdr3_nt: TGTGCCAGCAGCCCGCAGCGGGGGAGGTTTTGTGAGCAGTTCTTC
cdr3_aa: CASSPQRGRFCEQFF
v_call: TRBV21-1
clone_size: NA
j_call: TRBJ2-1
d_call: NA

cdr3_nt: TGTGCCAGCAGCGTAGGGACTAGCTCATTAGGGCAGTTCTTC
cdr3_aa: CASSVGTSSLGQFF
v_call: TRBV9
clone_size: NA
j_call: TRBJ2-1
d_call: TRBD2

cdr3_nt: TGCGCCAGTTCAGCGGGGGGTTCCTACAATGAGCAGTTCTTC
cdr3_aa: CASSAGGSYNEQFF
v_call: TRBV10-1
clone_size: NA
j_call: TRBJ2-1
d_call: TRBD2

cdr3_nt: TGTGCCAGCAGTTACCATTCGGAGACTGAAGCTTTCTTT
cdr3_aa: CASSYHSETEAFF
v_call: TRBV6-5
clone_size: once
j_call: TRBJ1-1
d_call: NA

cdr3_nt: TGTGCCTGGGGCGGTCCTCGGGGTCCAGAGACCCAGTACTTC
cdr3_aa: CAWGGPRGPETQYF
v_call: TRBV30
clone_size: NA
j_call: TRBJ2-5
d_call: NA

cdr3_nt: TGTGCCATGACCTGGGATGTAGGGTATGGCTACACCTTC
cdr3_aa: CAMTWDVGYGYTF
v_call: TRBV2
clone_size: NA
j_call: TRBJ1-2
d_call: NA

cdr3_nt: TGTGCCAGTAGTCTGGACGGGACCTACGAGCAGTACTTC
cdr3_aa: CASSLDGTYEQYF
v_call: TRBV19
clone_size: NA
j_call: TRBJ2-7
d_call: NA

cdr3_nt: TGTGCCAGCAGCCCGGACGGAACTCGGGAAGCTTTCTTT
cdr3_aa: CASSPDGTREAFF
v_call: TRBV6-6
clone_size: NA
j_call: TRBJ1-1
d_call: NA

cdr3_nt: TGTGCCAGCAGTTACGGACAGCTGGGTCGTAATTCACCCCTCCACTTT
cdr3_aa: CASSYGQLGRNSPLHF
v_call: TRBV6-5
clone_size: NA
j_call: TRBJ1-6
d_call: NA

cdr3_nt: TGTGCCAGCAGCTTAGAAGCCCCTCGGGGTACTGAAGCTTTCTTT
cdr3_aa: CASSLEAPRGTEAFF
v_call: TRBV7-2
clone_size: NA
j_call: TRBJ1-1
d_call: NA

cdr3_nt: TGCAGCGTTGAAACAGGGGTCAGGGAGCAGTACTTC
cdr3_aa: CSVETGVREQYF
v_call: TRBV29-1
clone_size: NA
j_call: TRBJ2-7
d_call: TRBD1

cdr3_nt: TGCGCCAGCAGCCAACCATTCGAGAACACCGGGGAGCTGTTTTTT
cdr3_aa: CASSQPFENTGELFF
v_call: TRBV4-1
clone_size: NA
j_call: TRBJ2-2
d_call: NA

cdr3_nt: TGTGCCAGCAGCCAAAGCCGTCAGGGGCGGACTGAAGCTTTCTTT
cdr3_aa: CASSQSRQGRTEAFF
v_call: TRBV5-5
clone_size: NA
j_call: TRBJ1-1
d_call: NA

cdr3_nt: TGTGCCAGTAGTGACAGGGGTGGAGGAGAGACCCAGTACTTC
cdr3_aa: CASSDRGGGETQYF
v_call: TRBV19
clone_size: NA
j_call: TRBJ2-5
d_call: TRBD1

cdr3_nt: TGTGCCATCAGTGTGGAGTCCGGGACACACTATGGCTACACCTTC
cdr3_aa: CAISVESGTHYGYTF
v_call: TRBV10-3
clone_size: NA
j_call: TRBJ1-2
d_call: NA

cdr3_nt: TGTGCCAGCAGAGGACAGGAGCGCTACGAGCAGTACTTC
cdr3_aa: CASRGQERYEQYF
v_call: TRBV25-1
clone_size: NA
j_call: TRBJ2-7
d_call: TRBD1

cdr3_nt: TGTGCCTGGAGTCGGAACAGGGGGTGGACTGAAGCTTTCTTT
cdr3_aa: CAWSRNRGWTEAFF
v_call: TRBV30
clone_size: NA
j_call: TRBJ1-1
d_call: TRBD1

cdr3_nt: TGTGCCAGCAGTTACGTTGGGCCTCCTGGGGAAAAACTGTTTTTT
cdr3_aa: CASSYVGPPGEKLFF
v_call: TRBV6-6
clone_size: NA
j_call: TRBJ1-4
d_call: NA

cdr3_nt: TGCAGTGCTAGTGGGGCCGGGACAGGGGCCAATGAGCAGTTCTTC
cdr3_aa: CSASGAGTGANEQFF
v_call: TRBV20-1
clone_size: few
j_call: TRBJ2-1
d_call: TRBD1

cdr3_nt: TGTGCCTGGAGCGACCACGGGAGTTACTATGGCTACACCTTC
cdr3_aa: CAWSDHGSYYGYTF
v_call: TRBV30
clone_size: NA
j_call: TRBJ1-2
d_call: NA

cdr3_nt: TGTGCCAGCAGCTACGGACAGGGGCAGGCCTATGGCTACACCTTC
cdr3_aa: CASSYGQGQAYGYTF
v_call: TRBV7-8
clone_size: NA
j_call: TRBJ1-2
d_call: TRBD1

cdr3_nt: TGTGCCAGCAGCGGGGACAGGTCTGGTCAGCCCCAGCATTTT
cdr3_aa: CASSGDRSGQPQHF
v_call: TRBV9
clone_size: NA
j_call: TRBJ1-5
d_call: TRBD1

cdr3_nt: TGTGCCAGCAGCTTGGGGGACGGTACTACCTACGAGCAGTACTTC
cdr3_aa: CASSLGDGTTYEQYF
v_call: TRBV5-5
clone_size: once
j_call: TRBJ2-7
d_call: NA

cdr3_nt: TGTGCCAGCAGTCTGCTAGCCAAAAACATTCAGTACTTC
cdr3_aa: CASSLLAKNIQYF
v_call: TRBV12-3/TRBV12-4
clone_size: NA
j_call: TRBJ2-4
d_call: NA

cdr3_nt: TGTGCCAGTAATAGTATCGGGGGGGGATCCTACAATGAGCAGTTCTTC
cdr3_aa: CASNSIGGGSYNEQFF
v_call: TRBV19
clone_size: NA
j_call: TRBJ2-1
d_call: TRBD2

cdr3_nt: TGCGCCAGCAGTGAGAGTTGGAACACTGAAGCTTTCTTT
cdr3_aa: CASSESWNTEAFF
v_call: TRBV10-1
clone_size: NA
j_call: TRBJ1-1
d_call: NA

cdr3_nt: TGTGCCAGCAGCAGGCGGGGGGCCGTCTACGAGCAGTACTTC
cdr3_aa: CASSRRGAVYEQYF
v_call: TRBV5-5
clone_size: once
j_call: TRBJ2-7
d_call: TRBD2

cdr3_nt: TGTGCCTGGAGTTTCCGACACGCGAACACTGAAGCTTTCTTT
cdr3_aa: CAWSFRHANTEAFF
v_call: TRBV30
clone_size: NA
j_call: TRBJ1-1
d_call: NA

cdr3_nt: TGTGCCAGCAGTGAAGGGGGGGAGACCCAGTACTTC
cdr3_aa: CASSEGGETQYF
v_call: TRBV6-1
clone_size: NA
j_call: TRBJ2-5
d_call: NA

cdr3_nt: TGTGCCAGCAGAGAGGGGGGGACGAGCACAGATACGCAGTATTTT
cdr3_aa: CASREGGTSTDTQYF
v_call: TRBV6-5
clone_size: once
j_call: TRBJ2-3
d_call: NA

cdr3_nt: TGTGCCACCAGCAGAGATCAGGCGGCCAACGTCCTGACTTTC
cdr3_aa: CATSRDQAANVLTF
v_call: TRBV15
clone_size: once
j_call: TRBJ2-6
d_call: NA

cdr3_nt: TGTGCCAGCAGCGTTACAGGGGCGTCCTACGAGCAGTACTTC
cdr3_aa: CASSVTGASYEQYF
v_call: TRBV7-6
clone_size: NA
j_call: TRBJ2-7
d_call: TRBD1

cdr3_nt: TGTGCCAGCAGCAGAGGGACGGGGGGCTTTGAGACCCAGTACTTC
cdr3_aa: CASSRGTGGFETQYF
v_call: TRBV3-1/TRBV3-2
clone_size: NA
j_call: TRBJ2-5
d_call: NA

cdr3_nt: TGTGCCAGCAGCTTACCGTCGACGAGCTACAATGAGCAGTTCTTC
cdr3_aa: CASSLPSTSYNEQFF
v_call: TRBV11-3
clone_size: few
j_call: TRBJ2-1
d_call: NA